A selection of T cell receptor beta chains follows, all from one sample in a study of CD4 T cells in relation to SARS-CoV-2 and coronaviruses. Profiling relied on immunoSEQ multiplex PCR, and the TCRdb table lists in-frame clones only, not all of them. This sample has about 25,000 clones, with roughly 71% found just once. Their recognized antigens are unknown. Sequencing was performed on CD4+ T cells from PBMCs, cultured in vitro. Receptor source: a human donor in good health. Both conserved end residues are part of each CDR3. Fields, in order: clone size, V gene, D gene, J gene, CDR3 DNA, CDR3 protein. The D gene is left open where the match is weak. Part of the rows lack a size; the others show once, few, many or a class for expanded clones.

NA	TRBV24-1	TRBD1	TRBJ2-3	TGTGCCACCCAAGCGTGGGGAACAGGGGGTCCCACAGATACGCAGTATTTT	CATQAWGTGGPTDTQYF
NA	TRBV18	TRBD1	TRBJ1-1	TGTGCCAGCTCATCACAAGGACAGGAGGGCACTGAAGCTTTCTTT	CASSSQGQEGTEAFF
NA	TRBV2	NA	TRBJ2-1	TGTGCCAGCAGTGTGGGGGGGGCGGGACCCTCCTACAATGAGCAGTTCTTC	CASSVGGAGPSYNEQFF
NA	TRBV6-1	NA	TRBJ1-1	TGTGCCAGCAGTGAAGCGGTAGGGTGGGATTATCATGAAGCTTTCTTT	CASSEAVGWDYHEAFF
NA	TRBV5-1	NA	TRBJ2-7	TGCGCCAGCAGCTTCCAGGTTGGCCACGAGCAGTACTTC	CASSFQVGHEQYF
NA	TRBV6-4	TRBD1	TRBJ1-2	TGTGCCAGCAGTGTACAACAGGGGGCAGGTGGCTACACCTTC	CASSVQQGAGGYTF
once	TRBV6-2/TRBV6-3	NA	TRBJ2-2	TGTGCCAGCAGTCTCGACAGACTCAACACCGGGGAGCTGTTTTTT	CASSLDRLNTGELFF
NA	TRBV28	NA	TRBJ1-4	TGTGCCAGCACCCGTCTTGGAACTAATGAAAAACTGTTTTTT	CASTRLGTNEKLFF
NA	TRBV27	TRBD2	TRBJ2-1	TGTGCCAGCAGTACCACTAGCGGGGGGGCTAATGAGCAGTTCTTC	CASSTTSGGANEQFF
NA	TRBV2	TRBD2	TRBJ2-1	TGTGCCAGCAGTGAAGCTCCTAGCGGTCACTTATTTGATGAGCAGTTCTTC	CASSEAPSGHLFDEQFF
once	TRBV7-2	NA	TRBJ2-3	TGTGCCAGCAGCCTCGCCCGCAGCGCAGATACGCAGTATTTT	CASSLARSADTQYF
NA	TRBV3-1/TRBV3-2	TRBD2	TRBJ2-3	TGTGCCAGCAGCCAAGGACTAGCGGGAGGGTCAGATACGCAGTATTTT	CASSQGLAGGSDTQYF
few	TRBV19	TRBD1	TRBJ1-2	TGTGCCTGTAGATGGAACCAGGGGGTCTATGGCTACACCTTC	CACRWNQGVYGYTF
once	TRBV3-1/TRBV3-2	NA	TRBJ2-1	TGTGCCAGCAGCCAAAGTACAGGCAATGAGCAGTTCTTC	CASSQSTGNEQFF
NA	TRBV15	NA	TRBJ1-4	TGTGCCACCAGCAGAGATAGAGGGGCGGAAAAACTGTTTTTT	CATSRDRGAEKLFF
NA	TRBV5-4	NA	TRBJ1-1	TGTGCCAGCAGCTTTCAGGACATGAACACTGAAGCTTTCTTT	CASSFQDMNTEAFF
NA	TRBV7-2	NA	TRBJ2-3	TGTGCCAGCAGCTTAAGGCAGATCACAGATACGCAGTATTTT	CASSLRQITDTQYF
NA	TRBV11-2	TRBD2	TRBJ2-1	TGTGCCAGCAGCTCCCCTAGCGGGATTTCCTACAATGAGCAGTTCTTC	CASSSPSGISYNEQFF
NA	TRBV11-2	NA	TRBJ2-7	TGTGCCAGCAGAACAAGCGGGTCCTGGGAGCAGTACTTC	CASRTSGSWEQYF
few	TRBV4-1	NA	TRBJ1-4	TGCGCCAGCAGCCAAGAAGCCAGGGGATCGGAAAAACTGTTTTTT	CASSQEARGSEKLFF
few	TRBV6-2/TRBV6-3	NA	TRBJ2-7	TGTGCCAGCAGTTACGGGCCATACTACGAGCAGTACTTC	CASSYGPYYEQYF
NA	TRBV7-9	NA	TRBJ2-7	TGTGCCAGCAGCTTGGACCCTCGCTACGAGCAGTACTTC	CASSLDPRYEQYF
once	TRBV7-2	TRBD2	TRBJ2-1	TGTGCCAGCAGCGCCAGCGGGAGCTCCTACAATGAGCAGTTCTTC	CASSASGSSYNEQFF
NA	TRBV11-2	TRBD2	TRBJ2-5	TGTGCCAGCAGCTCGGGGTCCAGGGGACTAGCGGAGGAGACCCAGTACTTC	CASSSGSRGLAEETQYF
NA	TRBV6-2/TRBV6-3	NA	TRBJ2-3	TGTGCCAGCAGTTACGGGGGGCCCACAGATACGCAGTATTTT	CASSYGGPTDTQYF
NA	TRBV5-1	NA	TRBJ2-2	TGCGCCAGCAGCTTGGGTACAGGGAGTACCGGGGAGCTGTTTTTT	CASSLGTGSTGELFF
NA	TRBV2	NA	TRBJ1-3	TGTGCCAGCAGGTTTCGCGTCAGTCGGTCTGGAAACACCATATATTTT	CASRFRVSRSGNTIYF
NA	TRBV5-1	TRBD2	TRBJ2-3	TGCGCCAGCAGCTTGGAGGGGCGGGAGGGCACAGATACGCAGTATTTT	CASSLEGREGTDTQYF
NA	TRBV4-3	TRBD1	TRBJ1-2	TGCGCCAGCAGCCGGGACAGGGGGAACTATGGCTACACCTTC	CASSRDRGNYGYTF
NA	TRBV7-2	TRBD2	TRBJ2-7	TGTGCCAGCAGCCCATCGACTAGCGGGAGCGGCGAGCAGTACTTC	CASSPSTSGSGEQYF
NA	TRBV18	TRBD1	TRBJ1-2	TGTGCCAGCTCACAGAATCTAGGGGGACAGGATAACTATGGCTACACCTTC	CASSQNLGGQDNYGYTF
NA	TRBV5-1	NA	TRBJ1-5	TGCGCCAGCAGCTTGATGGGATTTCTCAATCAGCCCCAGCATTTT	CASSLMGFLNQPQHF
NA	TRBV7-2	NA	TRBJ2-5	TGTGCCAGCAGCTCCAACCCAGGGGACAAAGAGACCCAGTACTTC	CASSSNPGDKETQYF
NA	TRBV19	NA	TRBJ1-2	TGTGCCAGTAGTATCCCGCAGGGATATGGCTACACCTTC	CASSIPQGYGYTF
NA	TRBV18	TRBD1	TRBJ2-5	TGTGCCAGCTCACCACGGACAGGGGGCATGGAGACCCAGTACTTC	CASSPRTGGMETQYF
NA	TRBV9	TRBD2	TRBJ2-5	TGTGCCAGCAGCGTAGGGAGTAGCGGGGGGCGAGGAGAGACCCAGTACTTC	CASSVGSSGGRGETQYF
NA	TRBV5-1	TRBD1	TRBJ2-2	TGCGCCAGCAGCCCGACAGGGGCCACCGGGGAGCTGTTTTTT	CASSPTGATGELFF
NA	TRBV9	NA	TRBJ2-1	TGTGCCAGCAGCCCTGGGACGGGGGAGCAGTTCTTC	CASSPGTGEQFF
NA	TRBV11-3	NA	TRBJ1-1	TGTGCCAGCAGCTTGACCGAGAACACTGAAGCTTTCTTT	CASSLTENTEAFF
NA	TRBV9	TRBD2	TRBJ2-1	TGTGCCAGCAGCGTAGAGTCAGGGGCTAGCGGGGGGGCCGGCAAGGAGCAGTTCTTC	CASSVESGASGGAGKEQFF
few	TRBV7-9	TRBD2	TRBJ2-1	TGTGCCAGCAGCTTAGTCATTGGCGGGGGTTCCTACAATGAGCAGTTCTTC	CASSLVIGGGSYNEQFF
NA	TRBV29-1	NA	TRBJ1-1	TGCAGCGCTGAGTTGGGGGCCACTGAAGCTTTCTTT	CSAELGATEAFF
NA	TRBV9	NA	TRBJ2-1	TGTGCCAGCAGCGTGGGCGTTAGCTCCTACAATGAGCAGTTCTTC	CASSVGVSSYNEQFF
NA	TRBV2	NA	TRBJ1-3	TGTGCCAGCAGTCTAGACACCTCAGGGGGAAACACCATATATTTT	CASSLDTSGGNTIYF
NA	TRBV5-1	NA	TRBJ2-7	TGCGCCAGCAGCTTGGACCCCGGGATCTACGAGCAGTACTTC	CASSLDPGIYEQYF
NA	TRBV3-1/TRBV3-2	NA	TRBJ1-3	TGTGCCAGCAGTTACTCTGGAAACACCATATATTTT	CASSYSGNTIYF
NA	TRBV18	NA	TRBJ2-5	TGTGCCAGCTCACCGAATAGGGACGAGACCCAGTACTTC	CASSPNRDETQYF
NA	TRBV30	TRBD1	TRBJ1-1	TGTGCCTGGGTGGACAGGGCGACTATGAACACTGAAGCTTTCTTT	CAWVDRATMNTEAFF
NA	TRBV5-1	TRBD2	TRBJ2-3	TGCGCCAGCAGCTTGGTCAGCGGGAGGGCAGATACGCAGTATTTT	CASSLVSGRADTQYF
NA	TRBV12-3/TRBV12-4	NA	TRBJ2-5	TGTGCCAGCAGCCCCGGGGCGGGGGAGACCCAGTACTTC	CASSPGAGETQYF
NA	TRBV30	TRBD1	TRBJ1-6	TGTGCCTGGAGTGAGCTCCCCCTCCGGATAGGGGGCGGATCACCCCTCCACTTT	CAWSELPLRIGGGSPLHF
NA	TRBV28	NA	TRBJ1-5	TGTGCCAGCAGTCCCCAGACAGCGAATAGCAATCAGCCCCAGCATTTT	CASSPQTANSNQPQHF
NA	TRBV9	NA	TRBJ1-1	TGTGCCAGCAGCGTTCGGGGAAACACTGAAGCTTTCTTT	CASSVRGNTEAFF
NA	TRBV11-2	TRBD2	TRBJ2-4	TGTGCCAGCAGCTATGACGGGGGGGTGAACATTCAGTACTTC	CASSYDGGVNIQYF
NA	TRBV11-2	NA	TRBJ2-1	TGTGCCAGCAGCTTCGGCAGGGGCCCATACAATGAGCAGTTCTTC	CASSFGRGPYNEQFF
few	TRBV14	NA	TRBJ1-6	TGTGCCAGCAGCCAAGGGGGCGCCCCCTCGGGATCACCCCTCCACTTT	CASSQGGAPSGSPLHF
few	TRBV3-1/TRBV3-2	NA	TRBJ1-2	TGTGCCAGCAGCGATCCGCCCTATGGCTACACCTTC	CASSDPPYGYTF
NA	TRBV19	NA	TRBJ2-7	TGTGCCAGTATCTATTTTGGGCGGGAGCAGTACTTC	CASIYFGREQYF
NA	TRBV4-3	NA	TRBJ1-2	TGCGCCAGCAGCCAAGGAAAGGGGTTGGGCTACACCTTC	CASSQGKGLGYTF
NA	TRBV5-8	NA	TRBJ1-2	TGTGCCAGCAGCCCACCAGATTGGGGCTATGGCTACACCTTC	CASSPPDWGYGYTF